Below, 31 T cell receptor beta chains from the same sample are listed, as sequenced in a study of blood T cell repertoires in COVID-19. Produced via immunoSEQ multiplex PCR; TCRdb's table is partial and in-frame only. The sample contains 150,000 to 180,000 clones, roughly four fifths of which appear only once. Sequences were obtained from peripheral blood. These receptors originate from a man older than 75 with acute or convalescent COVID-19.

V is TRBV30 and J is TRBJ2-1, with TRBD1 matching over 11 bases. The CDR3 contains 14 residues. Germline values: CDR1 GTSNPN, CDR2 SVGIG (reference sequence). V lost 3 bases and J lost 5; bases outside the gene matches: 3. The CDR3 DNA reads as TGTGCCTGGAGCCTGGGACAGGGGGACAATGAGCAGTTCTTC. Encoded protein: CAWSLGQGDNEQFF. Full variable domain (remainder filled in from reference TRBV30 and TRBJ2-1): SQTIHQWPATLVQPVGSPLSLECTVEGTSNPNLYWYRQAAGRGLQLLFYSVGIGQISSEVPQNLSASRPQDRQFILSSKKLLLSDSGFYLCAWSLGQGDNEQFFGPGTRLTVL.

The CDR3 DNA sequence: TGTGCCAGCAGTCAATTTCGCGACAGGGCAACAGATACGCAGTATTTT. This encodes CASSQFRDRATDTQYF. The chain joins TRBV5-5 to TRBJ2-3, with 7 bases lining up with TRBD1. The V gene end was trimmed by 5 bases and the J gene end by 3 bases; junction bases not matched to a gene: 12. The CDR3 is 16 amino acids. Germline loops: CDR1 SGHKS, CDR2 YYEKEE (reference sequence).

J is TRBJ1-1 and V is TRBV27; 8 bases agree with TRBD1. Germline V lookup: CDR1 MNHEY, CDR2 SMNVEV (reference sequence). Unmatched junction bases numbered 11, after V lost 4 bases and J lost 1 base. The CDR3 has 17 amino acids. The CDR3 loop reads CASSSGPPTGANTEAFF. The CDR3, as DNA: TGTGCCAGCAGTTCTGGACCCCCGACAGGGGCGAACACTGAAGCTTTCTTT.

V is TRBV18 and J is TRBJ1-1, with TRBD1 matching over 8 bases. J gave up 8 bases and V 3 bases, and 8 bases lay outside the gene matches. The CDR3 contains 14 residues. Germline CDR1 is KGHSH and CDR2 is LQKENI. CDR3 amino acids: CASSPNGQGLEAFF. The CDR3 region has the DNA TGTGCCAGCTCACCTAACGGACAGGGATTGGAAGCTTTCTTT.

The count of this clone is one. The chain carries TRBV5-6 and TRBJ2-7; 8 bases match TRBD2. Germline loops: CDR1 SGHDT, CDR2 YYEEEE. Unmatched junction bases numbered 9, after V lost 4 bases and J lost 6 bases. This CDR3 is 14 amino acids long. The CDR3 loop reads CASSLGLEIGEQYF. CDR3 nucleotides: TGTGCCAGCAGCCTGGGACTAGAGATCGGCGAGCAGTACTTC.

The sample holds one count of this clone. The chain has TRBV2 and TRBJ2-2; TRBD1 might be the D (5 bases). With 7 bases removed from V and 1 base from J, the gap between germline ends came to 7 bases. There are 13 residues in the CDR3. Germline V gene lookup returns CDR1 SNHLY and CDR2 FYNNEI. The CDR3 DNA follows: TGTGCCAGCATTAGGGGGAACACCGGGGAGCTGTTTTTT. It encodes CASIRGNTGELFF.

The CDR3 coding sequence is TGTGCCAGCAGCTTAGGCAGGTACACAGATACGCAGTATTTT. This codes for CASSLGRYTDTQYF. This sequence joins TRBV11-2 and TRBJ2-3; no definite D call. Deletions cut 1 base from V and 2 bases from J, with 7 bases between. This CDR3 has 14 residues. The V gene's germline CDR1 is SGHAT and CDR2 FQNNGV.

The CDR3 reads CASSPQRRADSPLHF. The DNA of the CDR3 is TGTGCCAGCTCACCTCAGCGCAGGGCGGATTCACCCCTCCACTTT. This chain links TRBV18 with TRBJ1-6; D is possibly TRBD1 (5 bases). Per germline, CDR1 KGHSH and CDR2 LQKENI. The CDR3 length is 15 residues. V lost 3 bases and J lost 8, with 14 bases in between.

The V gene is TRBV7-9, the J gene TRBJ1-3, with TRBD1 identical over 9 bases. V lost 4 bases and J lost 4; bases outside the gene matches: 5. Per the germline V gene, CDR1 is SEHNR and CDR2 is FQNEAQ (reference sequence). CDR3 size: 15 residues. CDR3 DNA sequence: TGTGCCAGCAGCTCAGTGACAGGGGGAGGAAACACCATATATTTT. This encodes CASSSVTGGGNTIYF.

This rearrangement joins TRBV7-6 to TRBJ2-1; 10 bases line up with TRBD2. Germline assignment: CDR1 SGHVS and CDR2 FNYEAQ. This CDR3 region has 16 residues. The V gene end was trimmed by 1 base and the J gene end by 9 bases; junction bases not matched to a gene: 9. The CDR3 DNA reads TGTGCCAGCAGCTTAGGTAGCGGGGGGTCCGTAGGTGAGCAGTTCTTC. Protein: CASSLGSGGSVGEQFF. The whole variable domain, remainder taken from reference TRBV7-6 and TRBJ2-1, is GAGVSQSPRYKVTKRGQDVALRCDPISGHVSLYWYRQALGQGPEFLTYFNYEAQQDKSGLPNDRFSAERPEGSISTLTIQRTEQRDSAMYRCASSLGSGGSVGEQFFGPGTRLTVL.

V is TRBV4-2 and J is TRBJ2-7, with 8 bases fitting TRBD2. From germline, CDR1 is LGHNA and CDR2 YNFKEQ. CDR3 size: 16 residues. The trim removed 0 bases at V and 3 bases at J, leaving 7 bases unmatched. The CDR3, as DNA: TGTGCCAGCAGCCAAGATCACGGGGGGGGGCACTACGAGCAGTACTTC. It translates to CASSQDHGGGHYEQYF.

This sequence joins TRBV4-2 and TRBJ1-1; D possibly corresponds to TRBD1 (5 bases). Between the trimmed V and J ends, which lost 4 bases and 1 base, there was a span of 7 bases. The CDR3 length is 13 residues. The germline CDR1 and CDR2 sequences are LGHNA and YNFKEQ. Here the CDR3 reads CASSPGQNTEAFF. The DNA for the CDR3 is TGTGCCAGCAGCCCAGGACAGAACACTGAAGCTTTCTTT.

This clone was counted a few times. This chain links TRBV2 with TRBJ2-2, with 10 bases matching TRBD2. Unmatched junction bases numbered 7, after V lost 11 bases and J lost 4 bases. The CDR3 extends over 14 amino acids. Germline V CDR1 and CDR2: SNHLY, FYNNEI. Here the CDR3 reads CAGRAGGPTGELFF. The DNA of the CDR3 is TGTGCCGGGAGAGCGGGGGGGCCCACCGGGGAGCTGTTTTTT.

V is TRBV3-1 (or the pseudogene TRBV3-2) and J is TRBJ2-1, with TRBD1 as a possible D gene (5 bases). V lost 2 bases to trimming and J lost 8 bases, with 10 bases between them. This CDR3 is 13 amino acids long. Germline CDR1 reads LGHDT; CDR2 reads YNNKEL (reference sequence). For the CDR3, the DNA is TGTGCCAGCAGCCAAACAGGACGGGATGAGCAGTTCTTC. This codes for CASSQTGRDEQFF.

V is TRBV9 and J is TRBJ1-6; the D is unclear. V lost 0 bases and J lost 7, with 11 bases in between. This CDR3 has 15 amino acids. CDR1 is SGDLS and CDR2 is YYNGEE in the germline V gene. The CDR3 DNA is TGTGCCAGCAGCGTAGGAGAGGGAGGGAATTCACCCCTCCACTTT. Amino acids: CASSVGEGGNSPLHF.

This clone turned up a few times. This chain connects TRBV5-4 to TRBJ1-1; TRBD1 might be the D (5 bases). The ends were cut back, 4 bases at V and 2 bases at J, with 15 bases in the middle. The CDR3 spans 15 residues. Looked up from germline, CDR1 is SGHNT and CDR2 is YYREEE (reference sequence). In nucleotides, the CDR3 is TGTGCCAGCAGCGTAGTCCGGGGGGGAAACACTGAAGCTTTCTTT. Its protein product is CASSVVRGGNTEAFF.

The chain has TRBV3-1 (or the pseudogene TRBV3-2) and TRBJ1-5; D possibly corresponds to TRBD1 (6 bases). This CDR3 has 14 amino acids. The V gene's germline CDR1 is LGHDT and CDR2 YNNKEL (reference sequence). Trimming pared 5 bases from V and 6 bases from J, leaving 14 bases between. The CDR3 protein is CASSDDRWGQPQHF. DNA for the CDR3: TGTGCCAGCAGCGATGACAGGTGGGGTCAGCCCCAGCATTTT.

CDR3 region: CASSQDLTGGIGNSPLHF. DNA of the CDR3: TGTGCCAGCAGCCAAGATCTGACAGGGGGCATTGGTAATTCACCCCTCCACTTT. This chain joins TRBV4-2 and TRBJ1-6; 10 bases align to TRBD1. The J segment lost 6 bases and the V segment lost 0 bases, leaving 8 bases of the junction unmatched. The CDR3 spans 18 residues. Germline V CDR1 and CDR2: LGHNA, YNFKEQ.

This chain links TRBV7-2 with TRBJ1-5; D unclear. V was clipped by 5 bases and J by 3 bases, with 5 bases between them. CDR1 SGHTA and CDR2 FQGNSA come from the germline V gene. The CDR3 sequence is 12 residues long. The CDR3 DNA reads TGTGCCAGCAGCCCCTTCAATCAGCCCCAGCATTTT. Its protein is CASSPFNQPQHF.

The CDR3: CASSPPQGIVQPQHF. The CDR3 bases are TGTGCCAGTAGTCCTCCACAGGGGATAGTTCAGCCCCAGCATTTT. The gene calls are TRBV19 and TRBJ1-5; 7 bases align to TRBD1. With V trimmed by 5 bases and J by 6 bases, 10 bases remained unmatched. Germline V gene data show CDR1 as LNHDA and CDR2 as SQIVND (reference sequence). The CDR3 covers 15 residues.

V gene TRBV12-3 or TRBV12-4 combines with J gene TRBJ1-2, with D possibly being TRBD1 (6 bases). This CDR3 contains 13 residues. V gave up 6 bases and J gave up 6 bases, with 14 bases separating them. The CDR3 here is CASREAGVNGYTF. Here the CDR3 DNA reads TGTGCCAGCAGAGAAGCAGGGGTTAATGGCTACACCTTC.

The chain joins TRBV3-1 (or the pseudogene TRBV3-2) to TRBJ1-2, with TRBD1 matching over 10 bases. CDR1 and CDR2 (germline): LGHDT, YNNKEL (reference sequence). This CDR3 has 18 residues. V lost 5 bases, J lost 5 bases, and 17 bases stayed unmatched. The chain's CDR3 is CASSGGTPLDRGVYGYTF. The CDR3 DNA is TGTGCCAGCAGCGGTGGAACCCCCCTGGACAGGGGGGTTTATGGCTACACCTTC.

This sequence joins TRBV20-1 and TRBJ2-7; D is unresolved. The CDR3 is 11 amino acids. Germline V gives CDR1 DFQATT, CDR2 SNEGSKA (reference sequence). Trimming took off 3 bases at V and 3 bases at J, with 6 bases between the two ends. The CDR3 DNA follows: TGCAGTGCTAGTTCAGACTACGAGCAGTACTTC. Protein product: CSASSDYEQYF.

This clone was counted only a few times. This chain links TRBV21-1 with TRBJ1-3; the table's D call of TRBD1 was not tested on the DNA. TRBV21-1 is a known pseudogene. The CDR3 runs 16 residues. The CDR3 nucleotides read TGTGCCAGCAGTCACCGGGACAGGGGGCGAGGAAACACCATATATTTT. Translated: CASSHRDRGRGNTIYF.

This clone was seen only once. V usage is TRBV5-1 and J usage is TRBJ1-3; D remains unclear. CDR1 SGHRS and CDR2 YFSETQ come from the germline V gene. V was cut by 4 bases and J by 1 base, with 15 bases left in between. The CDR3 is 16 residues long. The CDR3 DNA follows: TGCGCCAGCAGCATGAGTGCGGGGAGGTCTGGAAACACCATATATTTT. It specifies CASSMSAGRSGNTIYF.

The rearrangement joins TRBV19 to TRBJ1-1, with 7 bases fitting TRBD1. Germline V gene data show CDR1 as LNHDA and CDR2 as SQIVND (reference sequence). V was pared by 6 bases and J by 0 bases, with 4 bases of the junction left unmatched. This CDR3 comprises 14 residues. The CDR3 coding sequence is TGTGCCAGTAGCAAGACAGGGATGAACACTGAAGCTTTCTTT. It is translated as CASSKTGMNTEAFF.

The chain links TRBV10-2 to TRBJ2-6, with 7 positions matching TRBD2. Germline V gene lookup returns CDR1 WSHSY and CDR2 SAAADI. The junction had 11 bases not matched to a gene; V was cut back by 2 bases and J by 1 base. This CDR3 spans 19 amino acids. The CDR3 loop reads CASSEPTGGIESGANVLTF. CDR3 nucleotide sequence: TGCGCCAGCAGTGAGCCGACGGGGGGAATCGAATCTGGGGCCAACGTCCTGACTTTC.

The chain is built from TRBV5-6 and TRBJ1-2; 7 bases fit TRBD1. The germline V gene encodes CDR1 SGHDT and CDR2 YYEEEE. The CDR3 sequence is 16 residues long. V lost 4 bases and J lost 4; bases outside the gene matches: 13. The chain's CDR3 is CASSQTDRVVGYGYTF. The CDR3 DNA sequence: TGTGCCAGCAGCCAAACCGACAGGGTTGTTGGCTATGGCTACACCTTC. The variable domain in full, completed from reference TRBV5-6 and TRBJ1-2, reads DAGVTQSPTHLIKTRGQQVTLRCSPKSGHDTVSWYQQALGQGPQFIFQYYEEEERQRGNFPDRFSGHQFPNYSSELNVNALLLGDSALYLCASSQTDRVVGYGYTFGSGTRLTVV.

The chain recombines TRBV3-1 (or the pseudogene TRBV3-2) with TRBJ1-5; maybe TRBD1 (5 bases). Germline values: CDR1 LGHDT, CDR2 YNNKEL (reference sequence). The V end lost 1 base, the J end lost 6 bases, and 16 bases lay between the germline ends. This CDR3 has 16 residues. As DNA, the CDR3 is TGTGCCAGCAGCCAAGGGGGCGCGGCCTTCTCTCAGCCCCAGCATTTT. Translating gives CASSQGGAAFSQPQHF.

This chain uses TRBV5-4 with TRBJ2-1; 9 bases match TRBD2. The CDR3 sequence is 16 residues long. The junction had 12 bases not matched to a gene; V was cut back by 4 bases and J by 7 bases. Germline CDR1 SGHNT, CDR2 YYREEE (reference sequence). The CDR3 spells CASSPPRGSGGNEQFF. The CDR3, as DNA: TGTGCCAGCAGCCCTCCCCGAGGTAGCGGGGGAAATGAGCAGTTCTTC.

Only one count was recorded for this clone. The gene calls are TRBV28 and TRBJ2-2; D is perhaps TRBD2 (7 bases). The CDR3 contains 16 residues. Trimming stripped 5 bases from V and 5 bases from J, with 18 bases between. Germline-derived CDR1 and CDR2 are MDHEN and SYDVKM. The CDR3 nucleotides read TGTGCCAGCAGTCCCACGTGGGGGCGGGGGACCGGGGAGCTGTTTTTT. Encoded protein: CASSPTWGRGTGELFF.